This T cell receptor (beta chain) was identified during a study of blood T cell repertoires in COVID-19. The data were produced by immunoSEQ multiplex PCR, yet TCRdb's version contains in-frame clones alone and is incomplete. The sample lists about 250,000 clones, 65% to 90% seen once, with about 5.1% in the top ten. V shed 4 bases and J shed 4 bases, with 16 bases lying between them. Germline-derived CDR1 and CDR2 are MDHEN and SYDVKM. The CDR3 runs to 16 residues. The source of this sequence is a middle-aged man with active or convalescent COVID-19. The sequencing sample was made of peripheral blood. This chain uses TRBV28 with TRBJ2-2, with a tentative D call TRBD2 (7 bases). CDR3 nucleotides: TGTGCCAGCAGTTCCCGAGGGGGAGGGGTCACCGGGGAGCTGTTTTTT. It codes for CASSSRGGGVTGELFF.